Listed here are 7 T cell receptor beta chains from one sample, sequenced in a study of blood T cell repertoires in COVID-19 (dated by TCRdb to about 2020). Library creation used the immunoSEQ multiplex PCR assay. The source is immuneACCESS, and TCRdb retained only in-frame sequences with V and J called. Part of the clones is not carried over; for the studies checked, unresolved V genes explain less than half of this, and the remainder is unexplained. The sample includes almost 500,000 clones, with roughly nine tenths observed a single time. The ten largest clones represent around 7.9% of the sample. The material sequenced was PBMCs or T cells enriched from blood (not recorded which). The receptors come from a woman in her sixties or seventies who had recovered from COVID-19.

The rearrangement links TRBV6-5 to TRBJ1-2, with D possibly being TRBD1 (5 bases). The CDR3 extends over 15 amino acids. Germline-derived CDR1 and CDR2 are MNHEY and SVGAGI. V lost 0 bases, J lost 4 bases, and 12 bases lay in between. The CDR3 reads CASSYSWGGFYGYTF. The CDR3 DNA sequence: TGTGCCAGCAGTTACTCGTGGGGGGGGTTCTATGGCTACACCTTC.

This clone was observed a few times. The J gene is TRBJ2-1, the V gene TRBV9, with 12 nucleotides matching TRBD2. V lost 6 bases, J lost 6 bases, and 7 bases stayed unmatched. Germline V lookup: CDR1 SGDLS, CDR2 YYNGEE. The CDR3 contains 15 residues. DNA of the CDR3: TGTGCCAGCACCCTAGCGGGGGGGCCCCTCAATGAGCAGTTCTTC. Its translation: CASTLAGGPLNEQFF.

V gene TRBV24-1 combines with J gene TRBJ2-5; 8 positions agree with TRBD2. Germline values: CDR1 KGHDR, CDR2 SFDVKD. This CDR3 has 13 amino acids. CDR3 sequence: CAAYSGDQETQYF. The CDR3 bases are TGTGCGGCCTATAGCGGGGACCAAGAGACCCAGTACTTC.

The rearrangement joins TRBV6-5 to TRBJ2-3, with 8 bases identical to TRBD1. The germline CDR1 and CDR2 sequences are MNHEY and SVGAGI. This CDR3 comprises 13 residues. V shed 4 bases, J shed 3 bases, and the junction held 0 bases outside the gene matches. The DNA of the CDR3 is TGTGCCAGCAGTTGGACAGGGACAGATACGCAGTATTTT. Its protein product is CASSWTGTDTQYF.

The rearrangement uses TRBV28 and TRBJ2-7, with TRBD1 matching over 8 bases. The junction had 6 bases not matched to a gene; V was cut back by 2 bases and J by 6 bases. Per germline, CDR1 MDHEN and CDR2 SYDVKM. This CDR3 is 14 amino acids long. The CDR3 here is CASSLSQGALEQYF. In DNA, the CDR3 is TGTGCCAGCAGTTTAAGCCAGGGGGCGCTCGAGCAGTACTTC.

As to this clone: The sample has other DNA sequences that encode this CDR3 too. The rearrangement links TRBV15 to TRBJ2-7, with D unresolved. Germline lookup yields CDR1 LNHNV and CDR2 YYDKDF (reference sequence). The CDR3 consists of 14 residues. Trimming removed 0 bases from V and 0 bases from J, with 6 bases in between. The CDR3 nucleotides read TGTGCCACCAGCAGAGACCGCGACTCCTACGAGCAGTACGTC. It encodes CATSRDRDSYEQYV.

The CDR3 protein is CASSWQYRGRGGYTF. The CDR3 DNA is TGTGCCAGCAGTTGGCAGTACAGGGGGCGTGGTGGCTACACCTTC. V usage is TRBV27 and J usage is TRBJ1-2; TRBD1 matches at 9 bases. Germline loops: CDR1 MNHEY, CDR2 SMNVEV (reference sequence). The CDR3 runs to 15 residues. J lost 7 bases, V lost 4 bases, and 10 bases had no gene match.